This T cell receptor (beta chain) was captured by sequencing in a study of blood T cell repertoires in COVID-19. Trimming stripped 4 bases from V and 8 bases from J, with 18 bases between. CDR1 is SGHRS and CDR2 is YFSETQ in the germline V gene. This CDR3 contains 15 residues. Using immunoSEQ multiplex PCR, the repertoire was profiled, and TCRdb retains in-frame clones only, with some absent. The sample yields fewer than 350,000 clones, around four fifths seen once. The sequence derives from a woman in her forties or fifties with active or convalescent COVID-19. Sequencing was performed on peripheral blood. The genes are TRBV5-1 and TRBJ1-4; the D gene is possibly TRBD1 (5 bases). The CDR3 region has the DNA TGCGCCAGCAGCCCTCAGGGTACCGTAAGGGAAAAACTGTTTTTT. This gives the protein CASSPQGTVREKLFF.